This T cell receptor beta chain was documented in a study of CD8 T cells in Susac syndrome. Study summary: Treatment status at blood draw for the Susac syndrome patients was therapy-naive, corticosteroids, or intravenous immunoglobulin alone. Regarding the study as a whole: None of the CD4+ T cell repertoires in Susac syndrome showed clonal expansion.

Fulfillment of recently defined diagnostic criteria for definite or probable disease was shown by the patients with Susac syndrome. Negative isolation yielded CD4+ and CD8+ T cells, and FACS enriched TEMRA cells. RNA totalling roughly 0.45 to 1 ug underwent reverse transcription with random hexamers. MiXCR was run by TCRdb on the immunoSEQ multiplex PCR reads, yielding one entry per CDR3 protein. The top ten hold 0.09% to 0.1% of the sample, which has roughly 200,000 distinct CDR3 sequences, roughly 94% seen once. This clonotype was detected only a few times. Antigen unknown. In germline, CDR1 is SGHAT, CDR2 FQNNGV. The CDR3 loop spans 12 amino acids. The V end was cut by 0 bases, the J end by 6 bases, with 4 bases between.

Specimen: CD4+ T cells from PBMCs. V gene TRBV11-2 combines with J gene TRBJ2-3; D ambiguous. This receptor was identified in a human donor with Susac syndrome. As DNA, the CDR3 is TGTGCCAGCAGCTTAGAGGAGGATACGCAGTATTTT. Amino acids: CASSLEEDTQYF.